This T cell receptor beta chain was sequenced for a study of CD8 T cells in ankylosing spondylitis. Study-level findings and limits: Matched ankylosing spondylitis synovial fluid reportedly showed significant enrichment of disease-linked clones. Seemingly distinctive of ankylosing spondylitis blood was a TCR beta motif formed by eight highly homologous variants.

Molecular-barcoded quantitative 5'-RACE produced these TCR beta libraries. TCRdb re-analysed the 5' RACE reads in MiXCR, keeping a single row per CDR3 protein. The sample has about 220,000 distinct CDR3 sequences, about 11% seen once. The ends were cut back, 4 bases at V and 7 bases at J, with 14 bases in the middle. CDR3 size: 13 residues. Germline CDR1 is SGHTA and CDR2 is FQGNSA. In this sample, this clonotype turned up a few times. Its specificity is unknown. The sequence was obtained from a male donor with ankylosing spondylitis or in good health (not recorded which). This sequence joins TRBV7-2 and TRBJ2-7; tentatively, D is TRBD1 or TRBD2 (5 bases each). Sequences were obtained from blood, either unsorted or a sorted T cell fraction (not recorded which). The chain's CDR3 is CASSYRDGKEQYF. CDR3 DNA sequence: TGTGCCAGCAGCTACCGGGACGGCAAAGAGCAGTACTTC.